This T cell receptor (beta chain) was obtained from a study of T cells after yellow fever vaccination. TCRdb called the 5' RACE reads again in MiXCR, with one record for every CDR3 protein. This sample has more than 450,000 distinct CDR3 sequences; 21% occur once, and the top ten carry roughly a sixth. Trimming removed 1 base from V and 2 bases from J, with 11 bases in between. This CDR3 is 15 amino acids long. Germline CDR1 reads SGHVS; CDR2 reads FNYEAQ. The J gene is TRBJ2-5, the V gene TRBV7-6; D is perhaps TRBD2 (5 bases). The sequences come from PBMCs, collected 20 to 25 days after the first yellow fever vaccination. The receptor was isolated from a man aged 18 to 29 who received the YFV17D yellow fever vaccine. DNA of the CDR3: TGTGCCAGCAGCTTAGGAGCGGAACTACAAGAGACCCAGTACTTC. It yields the protein CASSLGAELQETQYF.